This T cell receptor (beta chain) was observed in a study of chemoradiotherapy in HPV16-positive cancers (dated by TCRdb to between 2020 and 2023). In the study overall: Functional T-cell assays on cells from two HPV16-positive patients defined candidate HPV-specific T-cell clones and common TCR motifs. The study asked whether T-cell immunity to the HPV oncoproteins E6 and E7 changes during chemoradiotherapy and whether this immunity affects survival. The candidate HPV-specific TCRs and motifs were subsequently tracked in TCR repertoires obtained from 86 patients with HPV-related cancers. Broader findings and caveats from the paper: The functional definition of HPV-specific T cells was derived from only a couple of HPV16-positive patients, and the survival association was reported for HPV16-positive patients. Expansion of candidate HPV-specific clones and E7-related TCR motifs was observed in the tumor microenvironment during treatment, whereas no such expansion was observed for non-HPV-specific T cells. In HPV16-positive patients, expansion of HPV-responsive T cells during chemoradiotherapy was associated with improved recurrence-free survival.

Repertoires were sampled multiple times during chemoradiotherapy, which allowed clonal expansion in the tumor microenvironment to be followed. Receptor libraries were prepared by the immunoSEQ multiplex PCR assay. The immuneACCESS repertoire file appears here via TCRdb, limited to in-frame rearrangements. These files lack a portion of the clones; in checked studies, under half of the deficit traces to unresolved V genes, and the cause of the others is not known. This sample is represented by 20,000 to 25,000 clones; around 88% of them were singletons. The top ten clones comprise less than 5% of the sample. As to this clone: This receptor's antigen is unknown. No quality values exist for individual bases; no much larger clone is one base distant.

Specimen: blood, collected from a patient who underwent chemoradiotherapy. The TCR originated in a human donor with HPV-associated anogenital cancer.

The CDR3 has the sequence CASSSTTTSGGGSEQYF. In nucleotide form, the sequence is TGTGCCAGCAGCTCGACGACGACTAGCGGGGGGGGTTCCGAGCAGTACTTC. The rearrangement joined TRBV7-2 to TRBJ2-7; TRBD2 matches 14 bases in the middle. Including cysteine and phenylalanine, the CDR3 has 17 amino acids. Here the CDR3 DNA is all that survives: 51 bases in frame from base 1. CDR1 and CDR2 were assigned from the germline V gene as SGHTA and FQGNSA. V ends up 4 bases short and J 6 bases short, with an unmatched junction base count of 11.